The clone carrying this TCR beta chain was observed a handful of times. Libraries were prepared by immunoSEQ multiplex PCR; TCRdb keeps only in-frame clonotypes and omits some of them. The sample holds 58,000 or so clones, about 80% seen once. This sample is part of a study of memory CD4+ T cells and cytomegalovirus serostatus. Germline CDR1 reads MGHRA; CDR2 reads YSYEKL. V was clipped by 1 base and J by 4 bases, with 19 bases between them. This CDR3 has 17 residues. The sort gate was single viable CD3+CD4+CD8-CD45RO+ cells for memory CD4+ T cells. The sequence came from an adult in good health and CMV-seropositive. The sequenced material came from memory CD4+ T cells from blood. This chain joins TRBV4-1 and TRBJ1-1; the D gene is possibly TRBD1 (5 bases). The chain's CDR3 is CASSQVGAPLRSTEAFF. The DNA of the CDR3 is TGCGCCAGCAGCCAAGTAGGGGCACCGCTGAGAAGCACTGAAGCTTTCTTT.